The present TCR beta chain was sequenced within a study of T cell responses to AZD1222 COVID-19 vaccine. Points from the study as a whole: Reportedly, nearly half the spike-specific TCRs target unmutated variant regions. At study baseline, merely more than 5 AZD1222 recipients were seropositive.

The protocol was immunoSEQ multiplex PCR, while the TCRdb copy is restricted to in-frame clones and leaves out a portion. The table includes some 110,000 clones, 75% to 90% detected once. CDR1 SGHVS and CDR2 FNYEAQ come from the germline V gene. Trimming left V 5 bases short and J 0 bases short, with 13 bases between. The CDR3 has 15 amino acids. This clone was recorded once. The antigen remains unidentified. The rearrangement links TRBV7-6 to TRBJ2-5, with D perhaps TRBD2 (7 bases). This receptor was identified in an adult in good health. The sequenced sample was peripheral blood, obtained on day 0 of AZD1222 vaccination. This CDR3 is CASSKGGVYQETQYF. CDR3 coding DNA: TGTGCCAGCAGCAAGGGGGGGGTGTACCAAGAGACCCAGTACTTC. The full variable domain, completed using reference TRBV7-6 and TRBJ2-5, is GAGVSQSPRYKVTKRGQDVALRCDPISGHVSLYWYRQALGQGPEFLTYFNYEAQQDKSGLPNDRFSAERPEGSISTLTIQRTEQRDSAMYRCASSKGGVYQETQYFGPGTRLLVL.